These T cell receptor beta chains were read from a single sample in a study of regulatory T cells in long-lasting Graves disease. TCRdb passed the multiplex PCR reads through MiXCR, listing each CDR3 protein once. Of 400,000 to 500,000 distinct CDR3 sequences in the sample, 20% to 25% were seen once. Material: peripheral blood mononuclear cells (PBMCs), obtained when the disease was refractory, from a patient treated with antithyroid drugs. The receptors come from a female donor with Graves disease. Both conserved end residues are trimmed from each CDR3. A D gene is named only where the DNA matches it firmly. Clone size is given for some rows only: seen once, a few or many times, or a class if the clone is expanded.

D gene	clone size	V gene	J gene	CDR3 length	CDR3 protein
TRBD1	few	TRBV6-5	TRBJ1-6	13	ASSYLDDRASPLH
TRBD2	few	TRBV27	TRBJ2-2	14	ASSQTSGSNTGELF
.	many	TRBV6-5	TRBJ1-2	12	ASSYSGGPYGYT
.	.	TRBV5-4	TRBJ2-3	11	ASSPPGTDTQY
TRBD1	.	TRBV6-1	TRBJ2-7	13	ASSLSWGQGYEQY
.	many	TRBV24-1	TRBJ2-7	11	ATSDGDSYEQY
TRBD1	few	TRBV11-2	TRBJ2-5	12	AWTRTGGAETQY
.	many	TRBV2	TRBJ2-7	11	ASMRFVGYEQY
.	.	TRBV6-2/TRBV6-3	TRBJ2-5	13	ASSRRGEIGETQY
TRBD2	.	TRBV4-2	TRBJ2-2	19	ASSQTRRSSGRTLGTGELF
.	many	TRBV27	TRBJ1-2	13	ASSPRGGGNYGYT
.	many	TRBV6-1	TRBJ1-5	11	ATRTSLNQPQH
.	.	TRBV9	TRBJ2-5	11	ASSVGREETQY
.	many	TRBV12-3/TRBV12-4	TRBJ2-7	16	ASSLGGGLGGRSYEQY
.	.	TRBV27	TRBJ1-2	12	ASSFLGPSPGYT